This T cell receptor (beta chain) was observed in a study of T cell responses to AZD1222 COVID-19 vaccine (dated by TCRdb to about 2021). Study-wide context: AZD1222 recipients given second doses at about 4 weeks or at about 12 weeks were pooled, since spike-specific TCR depth and breadth were not found to differ between the two schedules. A total of over 230 trial participants underwent TCR sequencing, of whom some 200 had received two doses of AZD1222 and 26 had received two doses of the MenACWY control vaccine. Trial participants were enrolled by age into subgroups of 18-55, 56-69 and 70-plus years, and about 150, 27 and 61 TCR-sequenced participants, respectively, were included in these subgroups.

Worth noting for this clone: Its target antigen remains unknown. The input lacks base qualities; no much larger clone sits a single base away.

Explained via the paper, the time point label denotes: baseline before first vaccination. The vaccinee samples were drawn from two UK trials, COV001 and COV002, one of which was a single-blind randomized controlled phase 2/3 trial testing AZD1222 (ChAdOx1 nCoV-19) in healthy adults. For TCRbeta chain sequencing, PBMC samples were collected from trial participants at day 0 and at day 28 after the second dose. V lost 8 bases and J lost 3 bases; the stretch between them is 13 bases long. The CDR3 runs 14 amino acids, cysteine and phenylalanine included. Of the read, only the CDR3 DNA is kept; its 42 bases are in frame from base 1. CDR1 is given as MNHEY and CDR2 as SVGAGI, both from the germline V gene. The CDR3 regions of human TCRbeta chains were subjected to immunosequencing. Per the original workflow: Repertoire TCRs were matched against a reference library of SARS-CoV-2-specific TCRs generated with the MIRA antigen-specificity platform. Breadth was defined as the fraction of unique TCRs that were SARS-CoV-2-associated, and depth was defined as the fraction of total T cells that were SARS-CoV-2-associated. Each spike-specific TCR was assigned to its reactive spike region and to a CD4 or CD8 class using the MIRA data. Log10-transformed breadth and depth values were compared by one-way ANOVA with Sidak's multiple comparisons tests. As stored in TCRdb, this immuneACCESS dataset retains in-frame rearrangements with V and J assigned. A fraction of the clones does not appear; measured against another copy, unresolved V genes explain less than half of the discrepancy, and the remainder lacks a known reason. D and trimming were read from the DNA, whereas the V and J calls and clone size are those reported in that table. Counted in this sample were approximately 90,000 clones; under 95% of them appeared once. Together, the top ten hold approximately 3% of the sample.

Overall study results and their limits: In the small 56-69-year group, the increase in depth fell short of significance, most likely because of low power. After two AZD1222 doses, both the breadth and the depth of spike-specific TCRs were significantly higher than at day 0 and than in MenACWY recipients. Participants were mostly white British, with more females than males. The authors suggested clonal diversity may have been underestimated. Because no day 14 peak-response samples were available, repertoires were characterized only after the peak T cell response. Only five to seven AZD1222 recipients were SARS-CoV-2 seropositive at baseline, limiting conclusions about previously exposed vaccinees. The whole spike protein was spanned by vaccine-associated CD4 TCRs, and dominant responses were seen in regions 160-218 and 743-854. Nearly half of unique spike-specific TCRs reportedly recognized epitopes outside regions mutated in the B.1.351 and B.1.1.7 variants.

This sample comprised peripheral blood, obtained on day 0 of AZD1222 vaccination. Recombination connected TRBV6-5 to TRBJ1-4; perhaps TRBD1 is the D gene, with 5 bases matching. This clonotype was sampled from an adult in good health. The DNA sequence follows: TGTGCCAGCGGCAACTCCAGGGCTAATGAAAAACTGTTTTTT. This sequence encodes CASGNSRANEKLFF.